This T cell receptor beta chain emerged from a study of identical twins. Between the trimmed V and J ends, which lost 0 bases and 4 bases, there was a span of 15 bases. The CDR3 has 16 residues. Germline assignment: CDR1 LGHNA and CDR2 YSLEER. Template switching added a universal primer binding site, and final cDNA carried unique molecular identifiers. TCRdb called the 5' RACE reads again in MiXCR, with one record for every CDR3 protein. The sample yields 700,000 or so distinct CDR3 sequences, around 21% seen once. General study results and limits: Twins' excess sharing was less marked for out-of-frame beta sequences. Models, which agreed with sharing between unrelated individuals, nonetheless underestimated the out-of-frame TCR alpha sharing seen in monozygotic twins.

A word on this clonotype: Its cognate antigen is unknown.

These data were also reused for a study on T cells expressing NK-cell markers. That report notes: From sorted CD3+CD56+NKG2C+, CD3+CD56+NKG2C- and CD3+CD56-NKG2C+ T cells came the TCR beta repertoires.

This receptor was identified in a woman aged 18-35 years in good health. The sequenced material came from PBMCs. The chain uses TRBV4-3 and TRBJ1-2, with D uncertain. CDR3 loop: CASSQDRDRRPYGYTF. CDR3 nucleotides: TGCGCCAGCAGCCAAGACCGAGACCGCCGTCCCTATGGCTACACCTTC.